This TCR beta chain was recorded in a study of graft-versus-host responses after intestinal transplantation. Overall study: Recipients got multivisceral, liver-intestinal, or isolated intestinal transplants. Tacrolimus plus steroids were given to all recipients for about three years, preceded by anti-thymocyte globulin induction.

Turning to this clone: What it recognizes is unknown.

CDR1 SEHNR and CDR2 FQNEAQ come from the germline V gene (reference sequence). Losses at the gene ends were 5 bases for V and 6 bases for J; bases not matched to a gene: 4. CDR3 size: 15 residues. Overall study results and limits: Early post-transplant HvG declines tracked with peak circulating GvH clone levels. In recipient marrow, GvH clones were found, and some appeared first in ileum or blood.

Data came from immunoSEQ multiplex PCR; TCRdb stores just in-frame clones and leaves some out. Of 85,000 to 90,000 clones listed, roughly 90% are singletons. This TCR was sampled from a human donor who received an intestinal transplant. V usage is TRBV7-9 and J usage is TRBJ2-1; 13 bases fit TRBD2. This specimen consisted of unstimulated CD4+ T cells sorted from spleen or lymph node cells, obtained before intestinal transplant. CDR3: CASSQGTSGTNEQFF. CDR3 DNA sequence: TGTGCCAGCAGCCAGGGGACTAGCGGGACCAATGAGCAGTTCTTC. The whole variable domain, remainder taken from reference TRBV7-9 and TRBJ2-1, is DTGVSQNPRHKITKRGQNVTFRCDPISEHNRLYWYRQTLGQGPEFLTYFQNEAQLEKSRLLSDRFSAERPKGSFSTLEIQRTEQGDSAMYLCASSQGTSGTNEQFFGPGTRLTVL.